This T cell receptor beta chain was sequenced in a study of vaccination and CD4 T cells after COVID-19. Scientists ran DNA taken from cultured CD4+ T cells through the Oncomine TCR Beta short-read assay for sequencing. Genomic DNA was isolated from cultured CD4+ T cells. Each CDR3 protein is one row after TCRdb ran MiXCR on the PCR reads. The sample contains some 9,900 distinct CDR3 sequences, 25% to 30% of which appear only once. This clonotype was observed a few times. Antigen specificity is unknown. Treatment defined: approximately 11-day PBMC culture with coronavirus spike peptide pools or control peptides (ViraFEST assay). Unexposed donor CD4+ T cells predated the COVID-19 pandemic, collected 2011-2018. This clonotype was sampled from a human donor in good health. The specimen sequenced was CD4+ T cells from blood, cultured in vitro.

The CDR3 is CSARDRQGYTF. CDR3 bases: TGCAGTGCTAGAGATCGACAGGGCTACACCTTC. The chain is built from TRBV20-1 and TRBJ1-2, with a tentative D call TRBD1 (5 bases). V lost 0 bases and J lost 8, with 7 bases in between. This CDR3 contains 11 residues. Germline V CDR1 and CDR2: DFQATT, SNEGSKA (reference sequence).